A selection of T cell receptor beta chains follows, all from one sample in a study of blood T cell repertoires in COVID-19. The data were produced by immunoSEQ multiplex PCR, yet TCRdb's version contains in-frame clones alone and is incomplete. The repertoire has 250,000 to 300,000 clones, approximately 80% of them found once; the top ten carry about 3.2%. The specimen sequenced was peripheral blood. These receptors all come from a woman aged 55-70 years with active or convalescent COVID-19. The CDR3 runs from the conserved cysteine through the conserved F or W. D genes are given only for firm matches. Not every row has a clone size; where given, it reads once, few, many or a size class.

clone_size	v_call	j_call	d_call	cdr3_aa	cdr3_nt
once	TRBV5-5	TRBJ1-6	-	CASSLAGDSPLHF	TGTGCCAGCAGCTTGGCCGGAGATTCACCCCTCCACTTT
-	TRBV10-3	TRBJ2-5	TRBD2	CAIATTSGGAETQYF	TGTGCCATCGCCACGACTAGCGGGGGGGCCGAGACCCAGTACTTC
-	TRBV5-6	TRBJ1-2	-	CASSGDRRLYGYTF	TGTGCCAGCAGCGGAGACAGACGCCTTTATGGCTACACCTTC
-	TRBV5-5	TRBJ1-5	-	CASSFSDSFNQPQHF	TGTGCCAGCAGCTTCTCGGACAGCTTCAATCAGCCCCAGCATTTT
-	TRBV6-4	TRBJ2-1	TRBD1	CASSEGQGAYEQFF	TGTGCCAGCAGTGAAGGGCAGGGGGCCTATGAGCAGTTCTTC
-	TRBV5-1	TRBJ2-1	TRBD1	CASSFTGDSYNEQFF	TGCGCCAGCAGCTTTACAGGGGACTCCTACAATGAGCAGTTCTTC
-	TRBV19	TRBJ1-5	TRBD1	CASSITTGVNQPQHF	TGTGCCAGTAGTATAACGACAGGGGTCAATCAGCCCCAGCATTTT
-	TRBV7-2	TRBJ2-7	TRBD2	CASASSTSGGPSSYEQYF	TGTGCCAGCGCATCATCGACTAGCGGGGGGCCAAGCTCCTACGAGCAGTACTTC
-	TRBV6-4	TRBJ1-4	TRBD1	CASSPGQGANEKLFF	TGTGCCAGCAGTCCCGGACAGGGGGCTAATGAAAAACTGTTTTTT
-	TRBV2	TRBJ2-2	TRBD1	CASRETGGYTGELFF	TGTGCCAGCAGGGAAACAGGGGGTTATACCGGGGAGCTGTTTTTT
-	TRBV18	TRBJ2-1	TRBD2	CASSPRTSGGYNEQFF	TGTGCCAGCTCACCACGGACTAGCGGGGGGTACAATGAGCAGTTCTTC
few	TRBV5-1	TRBJ2-2	-	CATAAGNTGELFF	TGCGCCACCGCGGCGGGGAACACCGGGGAGCTGTTTTTT
-	TRBV5-1	TRBJ2-7	TRBD2	CASSLAIGTSGSAQYF	TGCGCCAGCAGCTTGGCAATCGGGACTAGCGGTAGTGCGCAGTACTTC
once	TRBV6-5	TRBJ1-1	-	CASRVAGTEAFF	TGTGCCAGCCGCGTTGCGGGGACTGAAGCTTTCTTT
-	TRBV5-1	TRBJ2-7	-	CASSFGGAGNYEQYF	TGCGCCAGCAGCTTTGGAGGCGCGGGGAATTACGAGCAGTACTTC
once	TRBV2	TRBJ1-2	TRBD1	CASTADRRSYGYTF	TGTGCCAGTACGGCGGACAGGAGAAGTTATGGCTACACCTTC
-	TRBV7-2	TRBJ1-1	TRBD1	CASSLQGPRVTEAFF	TGTGCCAGCAGTCTACAGGGGCCTAGAGTTACTGAAGCTTTCTTT
-	TRBV4-3	TRBJ1-2	-	CASSQDSGYGYTF	TGCGCCAGCAGCCAAGACAGCGGTTATGGCTACACCTTC
few	TRBV2	TRBJ1-1	-	CAIGPRGSTEAFF	TGTGCCATAGGGCCCCGAGGGAGCACTGAAGCTTTCTTT
-	TRBV1	TRBJ2-3	-	CTSSQDEDSRTDTQYF	TGCACCAGCAGCCAAGACGAGGACAGTCGCACAGATACGCAGTATTTT